The clone carrying this T cell receptor beta chain showed up just a few times. What it binds is not known. Per the germline V gene, CDR1 is ENHRY and CDR2 is SYGVKD. The CDR3 totals 15 residues. J was trimmed by 1 base and V by 3 bases; bases with no gene match: 2. Using a J-beta primer mix together with a sample-barcoded 5' primer, a second PCR was run for roughly 6 to 11 cycles. A template-switch adaptor that had 12 random nucleotides put a tag on each cDNA molecule. TCRdb re-derived calls from the 5' RACE reads in MiXCR, one entry per CDR3 protein. Among some 1.5 million distinct CDR3 sequences, approximately 43% were seen once, and the ten largest hold more than 4%. The authors extracted at least 5 micrograms of total RNA per sample. This specimen belongs to a study of blood T cells in healthy people across ages. Points from the study as a whole: The authors considered diversity estimates from one million T cells to be underestimates. As age increased, TCR beta diversity per million T cells fell in a roughly linear fashion.

This clonotype was sampled from a woman aged 18 to 35 in good health. The chain combines TRBV10-3 with TRBJ2-7, with 11 bases identical to TRBD2. Sequences were obtained from blood. The CDR3 sequence is CAISDGLAGSYEQYF. The CDR3 DNA sequence: TGTGCCATCAGTGACGGACTAGCGGGTTCCTACGAGCAGTACTTC.